This T cell receptor beta chain came from a study of OX40 agonist ivuxolimab in advanced cancers. Concerning the study at large: Ivuxolimab, which targeted the costimulatory receptor OX40 (CD134), was an agonistic, fully human IgG2 monoclonal antibody. Patients were allowed to have had prior anti-PD-1, anti-PD-L1 or anti-CTLA-4 therapy, and 40% to 45% of the dose-escalation patients had previously received checkpoint inhibitors. The monotherapy dose-escalation portion (N of about 49 patients) of the phase I ivuxolimab trial is reported in the paper. Intravenous ivuxolimab was administered to patients every 2 weeks at six dose levels: 0.01, 0.1, 0.3, 1.5, 3 and 10 mg/kg. The point of sequencing TCRbeta in the periphery was to test whether ivuxolimab changed TCR sequence diversity and drove clonal T-cell expansion. Three dose-escalation patients achieved partial responses, one with hepatocellular carcinoma and two with cutaneous melanoma. The dose-escalation cohort was over 70% male with a mean age of approximately 60 years, ranging from roughly 20 to 80. Among the approximately 50 dose-escalation patients, 19 had hepatocellular carcinoma, approximately 15 melanoma, 9 renal cell carcinoma and 9 head and neck cancer. Summary of the overall study and its limitations: In the 0.1-3.0 mg/kg groups, partial responders had among the lowest normalized peripheral clonal expansion, particularly in CD8+ T cells. At doses from 0.1 to 3.0 mg/kg, clonal expansion was seen in both CD4+ and CD8+ blood T cells between baseline and week 6. Low levels of normalized T-cell clonal expansion were also seen in some nonresponding patients. The antigen specificity of the peripheral T cells that underwent clonal expansion was not determined. After ivuxolimab, expanded clones were on average more numerous among CD8+ T cells than among CD4+ T cells.

For sequencing of the TCRbeta CDR3 region, genomic DNA was extracted from the sorted cells. The immunoSEQ Assay was used to sequence the TCRbeta CDR3 regions. Entries here come from immuneACCESS through TCRdb and include only in-frame sequences with V and J called. Some clones fail to appear in such tables; in the studies checked, an unresolved V gene covers under half of the shortfall, and the cause of the remainder is unknown. The sample table holds about 20,000 clones, of which approximately 87% were seen once. About half of the sample rests with the top ten. The trial excluded patients who had a history of autoimmune disease or who were on systemic immunosuppression. In every dose cohort, peripheral blood was drawn for TCR sequencing at baseline, cycle 4 day 1, and cycle 7 day 1. The samples were taken from a phase I, first-in-human, multicenter, open-label dose-escalation trial of ivuxolimab. Adults with locally advanced or metastatic head and neck squamous cell, hepatocellular, melanoma or renal cell carcinoma were enrolled in the trial. Before TCR sequencing, CD4+ T cells and CD8+ T cells from peripheral blood were sorted into separate populations.

Worth noting for this clone: The antigen it recognizes is unknown. No base qualities exist here, and no much larger clone lies one base off it.

CDR1 is given as SGHAT and CDR2 as FQNNGV, both from the germline V gene. The CDR3, cysteine through phenylalanine, is 16 amino acids long. The entry retains the CDR3 DNA only, 48 bases that are in frame from base 1. V and J lose 0 bases and 0 bases, and a span of 11 bases separates them. This receptor was identified in an adult with an advanced solid tumor such as melanoma, head and neck, liver or kidney cancer. The sample in question was CD4+ or CD8+ T cells sorted from blood, obtained in a trial of the OX40 agonist ivuxolimab. The chain links TRBV11-2 with TRBJ1-1, with TRBD1 tentatively as D gene (5 bases match). CDR3 loop: CASSLEAGTLNTEAFF. In nucleotides, the sequence is TGTGCCAGCAGCTTAGAGGCAGGGACTTTGAACACTGAAGCTTTCTTT.